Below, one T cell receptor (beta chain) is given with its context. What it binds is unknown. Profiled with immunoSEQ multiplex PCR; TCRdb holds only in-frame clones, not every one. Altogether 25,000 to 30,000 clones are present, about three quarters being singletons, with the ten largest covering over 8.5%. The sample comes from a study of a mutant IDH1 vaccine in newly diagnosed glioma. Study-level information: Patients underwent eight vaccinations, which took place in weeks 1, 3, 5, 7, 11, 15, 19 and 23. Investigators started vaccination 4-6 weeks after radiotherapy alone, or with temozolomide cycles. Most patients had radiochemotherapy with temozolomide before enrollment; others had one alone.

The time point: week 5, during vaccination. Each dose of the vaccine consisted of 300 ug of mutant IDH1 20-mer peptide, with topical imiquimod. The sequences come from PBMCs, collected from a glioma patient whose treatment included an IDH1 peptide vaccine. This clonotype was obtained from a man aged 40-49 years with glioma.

The CDR3 sequence: CASSLDGARLYGYTF. The CDR3 nucleotides read TGTGCCAGCAGCTTAGATGGGGCAAGATTGTATGGCTACACCTTC. The chain couples TRBV7-9 to TRBJ1-2; weak D call: TRBD1 (5 bases). Looked up from germline, CDR1 is SEHNR and CDR2 is FQNEAQ (reference sequence). Trimming stripped 1 base from V and 5 bases from J, with 14 bases between. CDR3 length: 15 amino acids.